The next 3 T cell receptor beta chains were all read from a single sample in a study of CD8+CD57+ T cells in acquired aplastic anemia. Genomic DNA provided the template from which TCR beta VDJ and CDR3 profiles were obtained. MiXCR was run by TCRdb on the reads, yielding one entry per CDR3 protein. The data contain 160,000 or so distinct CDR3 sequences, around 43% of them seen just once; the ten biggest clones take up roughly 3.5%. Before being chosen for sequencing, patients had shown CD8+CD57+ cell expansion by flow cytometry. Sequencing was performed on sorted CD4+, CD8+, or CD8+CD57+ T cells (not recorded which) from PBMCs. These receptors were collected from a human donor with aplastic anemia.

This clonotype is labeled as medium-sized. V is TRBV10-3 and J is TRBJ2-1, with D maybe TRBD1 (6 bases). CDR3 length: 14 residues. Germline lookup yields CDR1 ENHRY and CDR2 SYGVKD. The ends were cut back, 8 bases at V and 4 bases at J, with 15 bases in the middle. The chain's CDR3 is CAIGETGQYNEQFF. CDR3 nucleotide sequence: TGTGCCATCGGAGAAACGGGACAATACAATGAGCAGTTCTTC.

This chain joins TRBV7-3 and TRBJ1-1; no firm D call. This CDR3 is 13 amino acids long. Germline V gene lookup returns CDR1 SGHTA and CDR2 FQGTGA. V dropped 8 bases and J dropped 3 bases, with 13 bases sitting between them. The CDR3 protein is CASRGCGDTEAFF. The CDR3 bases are TGTGCCAGCCGCGGGTGCGGGGACACTGAAGCTTTCTTT.

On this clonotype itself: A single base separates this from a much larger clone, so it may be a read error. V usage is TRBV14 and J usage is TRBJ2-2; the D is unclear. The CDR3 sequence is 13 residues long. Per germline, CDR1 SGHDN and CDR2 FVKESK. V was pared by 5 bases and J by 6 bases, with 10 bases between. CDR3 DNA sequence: TGTGCCAGCAGCGACTTCTGGTCCGGGGAGCTGTTTTTT. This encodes CASSDFWSGELFF.